A single sample gave rise to the 11 T cell receptor beta chains below, sequenced in a study of shared clonotypes between healthy human individuals. The protocol was immunoSEQ multiplex PCR, while the TCRdb copy is restricted to in-frame clones and leaves out a portion. The sample records about 120,000 clones, 55% to 70% being singletons. Sequences were obtained from memory CD8+ T cells sorted from blood. Subset described: CD45RO+ cells pooled with CCR7-negative TemRA cells. The origin of the receptors is a woman under 40 in good health.

V and J are TRBV27 and TRBJ2-5; 10 bases are a match to TRBD1. Losses at the gene ends were 11 bases for V and 5 bases for J; bases not matched to a gene: 5. Germline V gene lookup returns CDR1 MNHEY and CDR2 SMNVEV (reference sequence). This CDR3 is built from 12 residues. The CDR3 loop reads CASMGQGETQYF. Here the CDR3 DNA reads TGTGCCTCGATGGGACAGGGGGAGACCCAGTACTTC.

This clone came up many times. The CDR3 protein is CASSLSGQFYEQYF. The CDR3 bases are TGTGCCAGCAGCTTATCGGGACAGTTCTACGAGCAGTACTTC. V and J are TRBV13 and TRBJ2-7; 7 bases are shared with TRBD1. The ends lost 2 bases at V and 3 bases at J; junction bases unmatched: 4. CDR1 is PRHDT, CDR2 FYEKMQ, per germline (reference sequence). The CDR3 loop spans 14 amino acids.

The sample holds a few counts of this clone. This rearrangement joins TRBV7-6 to TRBJ1-1, with 7 bases lining up with TRBD1. Trimming cost V 3 bases and J 0 bases; bases outside gene matches: 4. The CDR3 has 15 residues. CDR1 SGHVS and CDR2 FNYEAQ come from the germline V gene. CDR3 sequence reads: CASSLTGPMNTEAFF. The CDR3 DNA reads TGTGCCAGCAGCTTGACAGGGCCTATGAACACTGAAGCTTTCTTT.

The CDR3 loop is CASSFAVGRQSSYEQYF. CDR3 sequence (DNA): TGTGCCAGCAGTTTTGCAGTTGGTAGACAGAGCTCCTACGAGCAGTACTTC. The gene calls are TRBV28 and TRBJ2-7; D is perhaps TRBD1 (5 bases). Deletions cut 3 bases from V and 0 bases from J, with 18 bases between. The germline gives CDR1 MDHEN, CDR2 SYDVKM. The CDR3 spans 17 residues.

This clone was recorded once. The chain employs TRBV4-1 and TRBJ2-7; 9 bases are shared with TRBD2. J gave up 1 base and V 4 bases, and 2 bases lay outside the gene matches. This CDR3 has 14 residues. The V gene's germline CDR1 is MGHRA and CDR2 YSYEKL. The DNA for the CDR3 is TGCGCCAGCAGCCTTAGCGGGAGTTCCTACGAGCAGTACTTC. Amino acid sequence: CASSLSGSSYEQYF.

A single count supports this clone. The chain recombines TRBV18 with TRBJ2-1; D call uncertain. The CDR3 is 14 amino acids. Germline loops: CDR1 KGHSH, CDR2 LQKENI. V was cut by 0 bases and J by 6 bases, with 9 bases left in between. The CDR3 coding sequence is TGTGCCAGCTCACCACCAGGAGCGATCAATGAGCAGTTCTTC. Protein: CASSPPGAINEQFF.

This rearrangement joins TRBV7-9 to TRBJ2-7; D perhaps matches TRBD1 (6 bases). The CDR3 contains 16 residues. V dropped 3 bases and J dropped 3 bases, with 18 bases sitting between them. The germline V gene has CDR1 SEHNR and CDR2 FQNEAQ (reference sequence). DNA for the CDR3: TGTGCCAGCAGCTTCGTAGGGGGTGATAGAAACTACGAGCAGTACTTC. This gives the protein CASSFVGGDRNYEQYF.

DNA of the CDR3: TGTGCCAGCAGCCAAGGAAAGTCGGTAGCGGGTTACACAGATACGCAGTATTTT. Translating it yields CASSQGKSVAGYTDTQYF. The chain has TRBV4-2 and TRBJ2-3; 7 bases are shared with TRBD2. This CDR3 spans 18 amino acids. The V gene end was trimmed by 1 base and the J gene end by 2 bases; junction bases not matched to a gene: 12. CDR1 LGHNA and CDR2 YNFKEQ come from the germline V gene.

This clone was seen more than once but under ten times. This same CDR3 is encoded by further DNA sequences in the sample. The chain joins TRBV28 to TRBJ1-5; D may be TRBD1 (6 bases). Germline V gene lookup returns CDR1 MDHEN and CDR2 SYDVKM. The CDR3 totals 14 residues. V was clipped by 2 bases and J by 3 bases, with 8 bases between them. The DNA of the CDR3 is TGTGCCAGCAGTTTACAGGGGAACAATCAGCCCCAGCATTTT. Its translation: CASSLQGNNQPQHF.

This clone was seen once. This rearrangement joins TRBV29-1 to TRBJ2-1; D might be TRBD1 or TRBD2, each matching 6 bases. Germline lookup yields CDR1 SQVTM and CDR2 ANQGSEA. Trimming shortened V by 7 bases and J by 8 bases, and 24 bases separated the two germline ends. CDR3 size: 15 residues. The CDR3 sequence is CSEKNLGQTRDEQFF. Here the CDR3 DNA reads TGCAGCGAAAAGAACCTTGGACAGACTAGGGATGAGCAGTTCTTC.

The chain's CDR3 is CASNRALTRAFF. The CDR3 DNA reads TGTGCCAGCAACCGGGCGCTAACGCGAGCTTTCTTT. The V and J genes are TRBV2 and TRBJ1-1, with unresolved D. Trimming pared 7 bases from V and 10 bases from J, leaving 16 bases between. There are 12 residues in the CDR3. In germline, CDR1 is SNHLY, CDR2 FYNNEI.